Here is one TCR beta chain with its context. Its cognate antigen is unknown. Primers: 52 TRBV forward and 13 TRBJ reverse. Clones were sequenced by immunoSEQ multiplex PCR, and TCRdb holds only the in-frame ones, with some missing. The sample comprises over 20,000 clones, around nine tenths of which are singletons, and about 1.3% rests with the top ten. Two CD3G-deficient patients had more severe autoimmunity; all had some. At testing, patients were 2 to 39 years old, with reduced naive and increased memory T-cell proportions. Regulatory (CD25-high CD127-low) and conventional (CD25-low CD127-high) CD4+ T cells were sorted separately. V was pared by 8 bases and J by 0 bases, with 13 bases between. The CDR3 spans 14 residues. Germline loops: CDR1 MDHEN, CDR2 SYDVKM. This sample is part of a study of regulatory T cells. General study findings and limits: In CD3G-deficient patients, conventional CD4+ T cells were enriched for hydrophobic CDR3 residues at positions 6 and 7. Patient repertoires had restricted TRB V-J pairs and skewed V and J usage, most in Tregs.

The sequence derives from a child aged 10-17 years with CD3G deficiency. Sequenced sample: conventional CD4+ T cells sorted from blood. The chain combines TRBV28 with TRBJ1-2; possible D gene TRBD1, 6 bases. DNA of the CDR3: TGTGCCAGCCGAGACAGGAGAACTAACTATGGCTACACCTTC. Translated, it gives CASRDRRTNYGYTF.